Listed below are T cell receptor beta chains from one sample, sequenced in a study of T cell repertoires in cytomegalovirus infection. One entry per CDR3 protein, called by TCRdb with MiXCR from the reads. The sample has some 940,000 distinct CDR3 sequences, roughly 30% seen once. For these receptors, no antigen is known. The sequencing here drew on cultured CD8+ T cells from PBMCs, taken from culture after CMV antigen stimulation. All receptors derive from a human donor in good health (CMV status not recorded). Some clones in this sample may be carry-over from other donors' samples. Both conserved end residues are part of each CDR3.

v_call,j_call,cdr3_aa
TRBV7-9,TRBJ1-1,CASSREFNTEAFF
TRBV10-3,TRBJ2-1,CAVLAGEYNEQFF
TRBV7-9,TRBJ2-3,CASWGGVDTQYF
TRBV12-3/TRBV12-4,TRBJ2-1,CASSLISGGQGEQFF
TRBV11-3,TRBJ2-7,CASSKGETYEQYF
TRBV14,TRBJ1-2,CASSQEPGLDVTF
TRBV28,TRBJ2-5,CASSTGTGPSF
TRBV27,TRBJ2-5,CASSLGLHKGETQYF
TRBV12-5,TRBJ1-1,CASQGAGFYAEAFF
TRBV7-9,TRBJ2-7,CASSSPGTGAYEQYF
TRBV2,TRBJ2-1,CASQGYRQLAEEFF
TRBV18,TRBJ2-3,CASSPGRGSSTDTQYF
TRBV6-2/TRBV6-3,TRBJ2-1,CAIGGGLPRYNEQFF
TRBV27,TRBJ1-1,CASGETDLKEAFF
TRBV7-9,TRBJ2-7,CASSASGVGSYEQYF
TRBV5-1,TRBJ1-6,CASSLTGFNSPLHF
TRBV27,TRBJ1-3,CASSTFRRGTGNTIYF
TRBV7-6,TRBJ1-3,CASSVGGGVSGNTIYF
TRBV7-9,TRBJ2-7,CASSGSPYEQYF
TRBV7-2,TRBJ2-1,CASSFGTAPYNEQFF
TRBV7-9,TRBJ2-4,CASSPLQGSKNIQYF
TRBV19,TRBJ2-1,CASSIGLAGGEQFF
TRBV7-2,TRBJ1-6,CASSPRGSIYNSPLHF
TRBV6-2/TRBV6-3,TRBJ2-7,CASKGGGASYEQYF
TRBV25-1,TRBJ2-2,CASSQSWNTGELFF
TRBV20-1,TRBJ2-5,CSASLTGGPSWYQETQYF
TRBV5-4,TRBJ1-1,CASSLAWETQLNTEAFF
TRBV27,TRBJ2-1,CASSPLGGFAYNEQFF
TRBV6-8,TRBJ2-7,CASSYRPISGGKRQQYF
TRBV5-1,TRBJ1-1,CASSPRDIEQDTEAFF
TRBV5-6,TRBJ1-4,CASRAGGEKLFF
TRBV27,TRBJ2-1,CASSARLAYSYNEQFF
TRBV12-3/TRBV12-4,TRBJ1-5,CVSSQRGSDQPQHF
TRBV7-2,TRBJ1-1,CASSLSDWGNPTNTEAFF
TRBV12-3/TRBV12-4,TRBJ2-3,CASSRTGANTDTQYF
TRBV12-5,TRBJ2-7,CASGFTAGGRAYEQYF
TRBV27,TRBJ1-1,CASSWEGKTEAFF
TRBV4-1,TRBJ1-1,CASSPWEGVSEAFF
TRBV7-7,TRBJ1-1,CASSPWGQMNTEAFF
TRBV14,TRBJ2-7,CASSHREKTYEQYF
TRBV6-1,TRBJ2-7,CATSPFSYEQYF
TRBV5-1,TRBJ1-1,CASSPDPLNSAFF
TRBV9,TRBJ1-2,CASSVARSFYGYTF
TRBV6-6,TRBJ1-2,CASRDRALVYGYTF
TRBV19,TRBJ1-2,CASGATVSNYGYTF
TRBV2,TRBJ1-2,CASSEYRGYGYTF
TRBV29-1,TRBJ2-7,CSVAGQGYEQYF
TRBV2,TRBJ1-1,CASITTGRAEAFF
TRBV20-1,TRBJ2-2,CSAMGLHGDLNTGELFF
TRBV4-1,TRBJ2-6,CASSQERGPGANVLTF
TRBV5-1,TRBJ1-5,CASSVTGGPNRPQHF
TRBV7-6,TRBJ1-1,CVSSLAEGDTTEAFF
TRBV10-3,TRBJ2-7,CAIKLEDSTYEQYF